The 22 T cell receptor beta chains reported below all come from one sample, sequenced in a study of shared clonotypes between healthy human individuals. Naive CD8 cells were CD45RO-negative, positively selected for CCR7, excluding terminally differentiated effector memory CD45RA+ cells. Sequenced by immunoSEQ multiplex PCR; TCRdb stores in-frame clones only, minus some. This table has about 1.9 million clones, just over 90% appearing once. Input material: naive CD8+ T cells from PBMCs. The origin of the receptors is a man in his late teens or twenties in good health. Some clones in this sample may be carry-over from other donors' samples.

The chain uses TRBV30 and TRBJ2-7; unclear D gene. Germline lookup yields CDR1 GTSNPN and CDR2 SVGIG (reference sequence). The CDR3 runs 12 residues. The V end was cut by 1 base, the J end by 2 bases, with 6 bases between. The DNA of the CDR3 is TGTGCCTGGAGTGAAGCCCCCTACGAGCAGTACTTC. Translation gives CAWSEAPYEQYF.

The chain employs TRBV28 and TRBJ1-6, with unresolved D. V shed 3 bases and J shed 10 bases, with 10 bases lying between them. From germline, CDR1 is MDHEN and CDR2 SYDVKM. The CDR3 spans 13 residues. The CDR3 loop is CASSFGRGSPLHF. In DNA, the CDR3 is TGTGCCAGCAGTTTTGGTCGAGGATCACCCCTCCACTTT.

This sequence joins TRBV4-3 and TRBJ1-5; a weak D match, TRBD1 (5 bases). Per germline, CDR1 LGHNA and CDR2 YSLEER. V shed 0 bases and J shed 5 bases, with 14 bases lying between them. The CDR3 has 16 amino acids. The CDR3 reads CASSQDGVRGDQPQHF. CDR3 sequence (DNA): TGCGCCAGCAGCCAAGATGGGGTCCGGGGGGATCAGCCCCAGCATTTT.

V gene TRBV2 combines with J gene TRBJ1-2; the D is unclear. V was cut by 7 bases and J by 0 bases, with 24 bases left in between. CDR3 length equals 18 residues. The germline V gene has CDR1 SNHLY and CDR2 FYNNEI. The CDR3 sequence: CASTRNPDMEPANYGYTF. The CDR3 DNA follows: TGTGCCAGCACTCGAAACCCAGACATGGAGCCCGCTAACTATGGCTACACCTTC. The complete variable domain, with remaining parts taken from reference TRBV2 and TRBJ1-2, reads EPEVTQTPSHQVTQMGQEVILRCVPISNHLYFYWYRQILGQKVEFLVSFYNNEISEKSEIFDDQFSVERPDGSNFTLKIRSTKLEDSAMYFCASTRNPDMEPANYGYTFGSGTRLTVV.

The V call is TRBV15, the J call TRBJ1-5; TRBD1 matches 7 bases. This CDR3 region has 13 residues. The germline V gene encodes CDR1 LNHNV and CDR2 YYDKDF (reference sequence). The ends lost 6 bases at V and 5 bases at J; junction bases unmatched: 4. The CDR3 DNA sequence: TGTGCCACCAGTAAGGGGGCCGATCAGCCCCAGCATTTT. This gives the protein CATSKGADQPQHF.

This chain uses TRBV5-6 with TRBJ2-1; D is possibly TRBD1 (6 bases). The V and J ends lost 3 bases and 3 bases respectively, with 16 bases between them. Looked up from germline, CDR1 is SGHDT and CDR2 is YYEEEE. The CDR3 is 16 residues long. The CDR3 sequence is CASSSDRTSHYNEQFF. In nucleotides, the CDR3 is TGTGCCAGCAGCTCTGACAGGACCTCGCACTACAATGAGCAGTTCTTC. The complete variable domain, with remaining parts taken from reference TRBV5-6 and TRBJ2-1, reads DAGVTQSPTHLIKTRGQQVTLRCSPKSGHDTVSWYQQALGQGPQFIFQYYEEEERQRGNFPDRFSGHQFPNYSSELNVNALLLGDSALYLCASSSDRTSHYNEQFFGPGTRLTVL.

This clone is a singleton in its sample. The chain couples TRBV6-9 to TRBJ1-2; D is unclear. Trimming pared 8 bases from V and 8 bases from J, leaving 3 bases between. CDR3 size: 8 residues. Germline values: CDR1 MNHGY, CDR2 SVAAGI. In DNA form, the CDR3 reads TGTGCCAGCTGCGGCTACACCTTC. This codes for CASCGYTF.

The CDR3 sequence: CSVGNQGAGEEKLFF. The CDR3 DNA reads as TGCAGCGTTGGAAACCAGGGGGCAGGAGAGGAAAAACTGTTTTTT. This rearrangement joins TRBV29-1 to TRBJ1-4, with 8 bases fitting TRBD1. The CDR3 is made up of 15 amino acids. V trimming: 4 bases; J trimming: 8 bases; junction bases outside the gene matches: 12. Germline values: CDR1 SQVTM, CDR2 ANQGSEA. Full variable domain (missing parts from reference TRBV29-1 and TRBJ1-4): SAVISQKPSRDICQRGTSLTIQCQVDSQVTMMFWYRQQPGQSLTLIATANQGSEATYESGFVIDKFPISRPNLTFSTLTVSNMSPEDSSIYLCSVGNQGAGEEKLFFGSGTQLSVL.

The CDR3 DNA reads TGTGCCAGCAGCTTAGGCGCCTCTGGGGCCAACGTCCTGACTTTC. This codes for CASSLGASGANVLTF. J is TRBJ2-6 and V is TRBV7-2; no clear D gene. CDR1 and CDR2 from the germline V gene are SGHTA and FQGNSA. There are 15 residues in the CDR3. V was cut by 1 base and J by 0 bases, with 4 bases left in between.

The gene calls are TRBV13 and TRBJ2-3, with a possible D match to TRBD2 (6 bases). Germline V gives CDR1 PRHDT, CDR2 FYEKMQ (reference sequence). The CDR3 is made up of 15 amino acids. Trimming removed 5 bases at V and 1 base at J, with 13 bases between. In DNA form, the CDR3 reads TGTGCCAGCAGCCTCCGGGACTCCGGCACAGATACGCAGTATTTT. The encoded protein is CASSLRDSGTDTQYF.

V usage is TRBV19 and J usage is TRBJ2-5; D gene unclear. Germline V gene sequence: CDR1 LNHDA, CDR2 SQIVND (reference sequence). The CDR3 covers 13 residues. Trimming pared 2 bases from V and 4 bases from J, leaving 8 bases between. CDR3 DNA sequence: TGTGCCAGTAGTATACCCGGGTTAGAGACCCAGTACTTC. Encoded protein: CASSIPGLETQYF.

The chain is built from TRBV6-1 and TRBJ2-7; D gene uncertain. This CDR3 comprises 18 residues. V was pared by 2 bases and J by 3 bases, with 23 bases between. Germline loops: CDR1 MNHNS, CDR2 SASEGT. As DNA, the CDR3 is TGTGCCAGCAGTGAACACGACCTCATGAGTTGGCAGGACTACGAGCAGTACTTC. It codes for CASSEHDLMSWQDYEQYF.

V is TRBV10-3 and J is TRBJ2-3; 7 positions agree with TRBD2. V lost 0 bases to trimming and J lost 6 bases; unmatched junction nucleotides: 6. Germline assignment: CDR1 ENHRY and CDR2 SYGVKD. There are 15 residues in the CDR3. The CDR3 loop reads CAISESAAGLDTQYF. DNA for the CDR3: TGTGCCATCAGTGAGTCAGCAGCGGGACTTGATACGCAGTATTTT.

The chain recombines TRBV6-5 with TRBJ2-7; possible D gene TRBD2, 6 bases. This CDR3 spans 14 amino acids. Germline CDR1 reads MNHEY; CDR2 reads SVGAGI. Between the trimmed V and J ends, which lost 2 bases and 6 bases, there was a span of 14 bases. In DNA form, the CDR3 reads TGTGCCAGCAGTTACAAGAGCGGGCTGGTCGAGCAGTACTTC. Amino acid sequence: CASSYKSGLVEQYF.

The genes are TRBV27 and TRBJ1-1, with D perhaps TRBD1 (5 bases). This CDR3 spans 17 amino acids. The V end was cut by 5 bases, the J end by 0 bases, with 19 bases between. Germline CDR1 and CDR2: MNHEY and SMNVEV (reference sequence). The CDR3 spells CASSPRTRKGVNTEAFF. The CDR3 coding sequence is TGTGCCAGCAGTCCCCGAACACGGAAAGGGGTGAACACTGAAGCTTTCTTT.

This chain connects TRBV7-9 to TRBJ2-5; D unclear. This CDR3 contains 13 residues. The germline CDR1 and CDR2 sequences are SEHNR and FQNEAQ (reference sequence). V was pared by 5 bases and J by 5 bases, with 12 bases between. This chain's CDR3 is CASSQAVMETQYF. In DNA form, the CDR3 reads TGTGCCAGCAGCCAGGCAGTAATGGAGACCCAGTACTTC. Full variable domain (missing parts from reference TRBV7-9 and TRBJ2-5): DTGVSQNPRHKITKRGQNVTFRCDPISEHNRLYWYRQTLGQGPEFLTYFQNEAQLEKSRLLSDRFSAERPKGSFSTLEIQRTEQGDSAMYLCASSQAVMETQYFGPGTRLLVL.

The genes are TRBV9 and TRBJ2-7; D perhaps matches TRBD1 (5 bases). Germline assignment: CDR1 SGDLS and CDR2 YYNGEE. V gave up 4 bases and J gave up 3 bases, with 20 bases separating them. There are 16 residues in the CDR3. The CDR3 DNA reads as TGTGCCAGCAGCCTTAGTGGGGCTGACCTTATCTACGAGCAGTACTTC. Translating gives CASSLSGADLIYEQYF.

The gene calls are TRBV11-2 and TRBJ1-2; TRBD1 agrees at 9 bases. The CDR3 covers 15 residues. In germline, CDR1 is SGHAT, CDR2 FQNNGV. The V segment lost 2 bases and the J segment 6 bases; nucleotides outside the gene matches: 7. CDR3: CASSLHPGQGDGYTF. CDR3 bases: TGTGCCAGCAGCTTACATCCGGGACAGGGAGATGGCTACACCTTC. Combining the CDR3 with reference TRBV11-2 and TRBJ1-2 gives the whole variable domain EAGVAQSPRYKIIEKRQSVAFWCNPISGHATLYWYQQILGQGPKLLIQFQNNGVVDDSQLPKDRFSAERLKGVDSTLKIQPAKLEDSAVYLCASSLHPGQGDGYTFGSGTRLTVV.

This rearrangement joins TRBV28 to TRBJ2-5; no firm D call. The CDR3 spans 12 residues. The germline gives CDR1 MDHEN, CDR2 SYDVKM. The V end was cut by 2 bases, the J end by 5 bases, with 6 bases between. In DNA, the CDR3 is TGTGCCAGCAGTTTAAGTTGGGAGACCCAGTACTTC. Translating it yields CASSLSWETQYF.

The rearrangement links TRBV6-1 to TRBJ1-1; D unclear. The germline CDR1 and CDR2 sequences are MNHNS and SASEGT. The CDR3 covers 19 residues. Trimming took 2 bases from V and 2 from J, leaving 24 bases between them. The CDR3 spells CASSEPRLIRVDFNTEAFF. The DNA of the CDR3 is TGTGCCAGCAGTGAACCGCGCTTGATCCGGGTAGACTTCAACACTGAAGCTTTCTTT.

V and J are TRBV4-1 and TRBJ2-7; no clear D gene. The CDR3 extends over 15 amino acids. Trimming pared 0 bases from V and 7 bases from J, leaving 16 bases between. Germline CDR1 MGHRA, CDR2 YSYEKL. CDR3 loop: CASSQDRAATREQYF. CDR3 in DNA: TGCGCCAGCAGCCAAGATCGGGCCGCGACCAGGGAGCAGTACTTC.

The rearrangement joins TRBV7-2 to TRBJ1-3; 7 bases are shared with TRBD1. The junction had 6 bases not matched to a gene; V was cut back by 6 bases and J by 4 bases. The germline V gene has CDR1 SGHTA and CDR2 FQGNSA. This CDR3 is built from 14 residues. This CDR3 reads CASSHTGAGNTIYF. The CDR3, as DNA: TGTGCCAGCAGTCACACAGGGGCAGGAAACACCATATATTTT. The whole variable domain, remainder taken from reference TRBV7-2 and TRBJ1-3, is GAGVSQSPSNKVTEKGKDVELRCDPISGHTALYWYRQSLGQGLEFLIYFQGNSAPDKSGLPSDRFSAERTGGSVSTLTIQRTQQEDSAVYLCASSHTGAGNTIYFGEGSWLTVV.